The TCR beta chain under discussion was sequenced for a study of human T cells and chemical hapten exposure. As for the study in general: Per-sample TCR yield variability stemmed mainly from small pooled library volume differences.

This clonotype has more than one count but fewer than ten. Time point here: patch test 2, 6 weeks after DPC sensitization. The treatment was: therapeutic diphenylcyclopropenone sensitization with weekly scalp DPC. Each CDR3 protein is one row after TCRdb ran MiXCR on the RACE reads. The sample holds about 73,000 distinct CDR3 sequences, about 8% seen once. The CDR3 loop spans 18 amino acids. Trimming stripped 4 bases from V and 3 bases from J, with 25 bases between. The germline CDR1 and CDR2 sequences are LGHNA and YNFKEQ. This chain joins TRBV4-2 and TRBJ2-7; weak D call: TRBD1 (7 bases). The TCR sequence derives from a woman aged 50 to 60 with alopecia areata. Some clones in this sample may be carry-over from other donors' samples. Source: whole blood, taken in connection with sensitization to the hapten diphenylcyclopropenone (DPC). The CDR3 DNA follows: TGTGCCAGCAGCCCGCCCGGGCCGCCCAGGGGGGATAACTACGAGCAGTACTTC. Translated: CASSPPGPPRGDNYEQYF.